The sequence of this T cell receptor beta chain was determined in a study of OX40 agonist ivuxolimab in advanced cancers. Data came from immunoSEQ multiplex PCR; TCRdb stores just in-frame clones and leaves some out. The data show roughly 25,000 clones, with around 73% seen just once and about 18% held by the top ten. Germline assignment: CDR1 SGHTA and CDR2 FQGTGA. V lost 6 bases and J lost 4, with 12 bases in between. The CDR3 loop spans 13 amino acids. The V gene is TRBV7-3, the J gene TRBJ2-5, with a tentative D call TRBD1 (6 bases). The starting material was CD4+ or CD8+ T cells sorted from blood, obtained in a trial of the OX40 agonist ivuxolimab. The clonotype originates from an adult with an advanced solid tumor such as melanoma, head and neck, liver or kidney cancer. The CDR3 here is CASSFDRIETQYF. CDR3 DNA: TGTGCCAGCAGTTTTGACAGGATAGAGACCCAGTACTTC. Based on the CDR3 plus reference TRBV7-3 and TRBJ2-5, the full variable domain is GAGVSQTPSNKVTEKGKYVELRCDPISGHTALYWYRQSLGQGPEFLIYFQGTGAADDSGLPNDRFFAVRPEGSVSTLKIQRTERGDSAVYLCASSFDRIETQYFGPGTRLLVL.